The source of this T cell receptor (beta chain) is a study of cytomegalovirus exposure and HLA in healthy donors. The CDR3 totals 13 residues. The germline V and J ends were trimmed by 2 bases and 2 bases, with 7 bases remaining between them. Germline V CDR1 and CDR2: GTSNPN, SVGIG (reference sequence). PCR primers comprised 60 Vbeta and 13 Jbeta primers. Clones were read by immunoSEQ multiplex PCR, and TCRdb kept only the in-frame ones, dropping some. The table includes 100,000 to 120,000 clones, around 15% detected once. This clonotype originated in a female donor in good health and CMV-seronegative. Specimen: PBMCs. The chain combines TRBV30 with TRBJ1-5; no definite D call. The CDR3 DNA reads TGTGCCTGGAGTATGGCGGGCAATCAGCCCCAGCATTTT. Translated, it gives CAWSMAGNQPQHF.